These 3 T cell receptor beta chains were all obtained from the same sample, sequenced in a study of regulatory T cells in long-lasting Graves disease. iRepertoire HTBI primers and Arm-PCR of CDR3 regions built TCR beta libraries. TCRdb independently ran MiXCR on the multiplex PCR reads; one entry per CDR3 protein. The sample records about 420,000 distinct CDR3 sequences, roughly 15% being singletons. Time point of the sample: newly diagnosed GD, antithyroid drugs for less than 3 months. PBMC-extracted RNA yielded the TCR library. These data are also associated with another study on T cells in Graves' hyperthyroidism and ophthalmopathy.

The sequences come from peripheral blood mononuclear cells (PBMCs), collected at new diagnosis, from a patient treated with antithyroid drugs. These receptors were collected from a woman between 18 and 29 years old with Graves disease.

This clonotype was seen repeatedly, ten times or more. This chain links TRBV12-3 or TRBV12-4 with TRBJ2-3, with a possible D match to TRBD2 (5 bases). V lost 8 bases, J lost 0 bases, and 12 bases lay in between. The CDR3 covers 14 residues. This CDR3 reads CASWERGSTDTQYF. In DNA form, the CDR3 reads TGTGCCAGCTGGGAACGCGGGAGCACAGATACGCAGTATTTT.

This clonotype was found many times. In nucleotides, the CDR3 is TGTGCCAAAATGGGGGGGGCAGATACCGGGGAGCTGTTTTTT. Translated, it gives CAKMGGADTGELFF. The rearrangement links TRBV6-2 or TRBV6-3 to TRBJ2-2; D is possibly TRBD2 (7 bases). V lost 10 bases, J lost 5 bases, and 17 bases lay in between. The germline V gene encodes CDR1 MNHEY and CDR2 SVGEGT. This CDR3 comprises 14 residues.

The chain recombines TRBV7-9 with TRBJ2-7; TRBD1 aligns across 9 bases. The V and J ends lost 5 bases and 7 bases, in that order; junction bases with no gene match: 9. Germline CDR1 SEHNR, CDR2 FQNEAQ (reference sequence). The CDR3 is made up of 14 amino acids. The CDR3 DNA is TGTGCCAGCAGCCCCCGGACAGGGACAGGGGAGCAGTACTTC. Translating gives CASSPRTGTGEQYF.